This T cell receptor beta chain stems from a study of blood T cell repertoires in COVID-19. With 2 bases removed from V and 0 bases from J, the gap between germline ends came to 9 bases. The CDR3 has 15 amino acids. Looked up from germline, CDR1 is SGHTA and CDR2 is FQGNSA. Recruits, aged roughly 18 to 89 years, lived in some 25 US areas. Study processing details: How many nucleated cells were present was estimated from reference gene primer amplification. The method was immunoSEQ multiplex PCR; TCRdb's version includes in-frame clones alone and lacks a portion of them. V and J calls and clone size are copied from that table; D and trimming were computed from the DNA. The sample carries more than 350,000 clones, around 87% recorded once.

Sequencing input: PBMCs or T cells enriched from blood (not recorded which). This sequence joins TRBV7-2 and TRBJ2-3; D unresolved. The clonotype originates from a woman aged 50 to 60 who had recovered from COVID-19. For the CDR3, the DNA is TGTGCCAGCAGCTTATTGTATTTTAGCACAGATACGCAGTATTTT. It is translated as CASSLLYFSTDTQYF.